The 22 T cell receptor beta chains given below trace back to one sample, sequenced in a study of blood T cell repertoires in COVID-19. Using immunoSEQ multiplex PCR, the repertoire was profiled, and TCRdb retains in-frame clones only, with some absent. This table has roughly 300,000 clones, 85% to 90% appearing once. The sequenced sample was PBMCs or T cells enriched from blood (not recorded which). The source is a woman aged 18-29 years who had recovered from COVID-19.

The rearrangement links TRBV10-1 to TRBJ1-2; 9 nucleotides align to TRBD1. V shed 6 bases, J shed 8 bases, and the junction held 7 bases outside the gene matches. The CDR3 consists of 13 residues. Germline CDR1 reads WNHNN; CDR2 reads SYGVQD (reference sequence). Here the CDR3 DNA reads TGCGCCAGCAGGGACAGGGGAATGGAGGGCTACACCTTC. It translates to CASRDRGMEGYTF.

Regarding this clone: One end of the junction fails to match germline, which may point to a read error. The CDR3 bases are TGTGCCAGCAGCGTAGAAGGGGAGGGAGGATTC. This codes for CASSVEGEGGF. This chain connects TRBV9 to TRBJ1-2; perhaps TRBD1 as D (5 bases). Germline lookup yields CDR1 SGDLS and CDR2 YYNGEE. There are 11 residues in the CDR3.

The CDR3 sequence is CAWRGGDSGNQPQHF. CDR3 DNA: TGTGCCTGGAGGGGTGGGGACAGTGGCAATCAGCCCCAGCATTTT. This chain joins TRBV30 and TRBJ1-5; 7 nucleotides agree with TRBD1. The CDR3 is 15 amino acids. After removal of 3 bases from V and 2 bases from J, the junction contained 7 bases not matched to a gene. The germline gives CDR1 GTSNPN, CDR2 SVGIG (reference sequence).

This chain joins TRBV28 and TRBJ1-3; TRBD1 matches 7 bases. After removal of 11 bases from V and 2 bases from J, the junction contained 9 bases not matched to a gene. Germline V CDR1 and CDR2: MDHEN, SYDVKM. This CDR3 region has 14 residues. CDR3 in DNA: TGTGCCGTCGTAGGGACAGCGCCTGGAAACACCATATATTTT. It translates to CAVVGTAPGNTIYF.

The rearrangement links TRBV2 to TRBJ2-7; D not resolved. The germline CDR1 and CDR2 sequences are SNHLY and FYNNEI. V was shortened by 7 bases and J by 2 bases, with 12 bases between the two germline ends. This CDR3 contains 13 residues. CDR3 nucleotide sequence: TGTGCCAGCACGGTCCAGGTTACCTACGAGCAGTACTTC. It yields the protein CASTVQVTYEQYF.

This rearrangement joins TRBV7-3 to TRBJ1-1; perhaps TRBD1 as D (5 bases). Germline V gene sequence: CDR1 SGHTA, CDR2 FQGTGA. The length of the CDR3 is 13 residues. Trimming shortened V by 5 bases and J by 5 bases, and 12 bases separated the two germline ends. CDR3 sequence (DNA): TGTGCCAGCAGCCAGGGACGGGGGACTGAAGCTTTCTTT. It codes for CASSQGRGTEAFF.

The chain links TRBV4-1 to TRBJ1-2; D not resolved. The CDR3 has 13 residues. Looked up from germline, CDR1 is MGHRA and CDR2 is YSYEKL. Trimming stripped 1 base from V and 8 bases from J, with 11 bases between. The CDR3 spells CASSQGPREGYTF. As DNA, the CDR3 is TGCGCCAGCAGCCAAGGTCCTCGGGAGGGCTACACCTTC.

The CDR3 reads CASSLRTGGQPQHF. Written as DNA, the CDR3 is TGTGCCAGTAGTTTGAGGACAGGGGGTCAGCCCCAGCATTTT. The chain carries TRBV19 and TRBJ1-5; 10 bases line up with TRBD1. This CDR3 is built from 14 residues. V lost 5 bases to trimming and J lost 6 bases; unmatched junction nucleotides: 4. Germline V CDR1 and CDR2: LNHDA, SQIVND (reference sequence).

The chain links TRBV5-1 to TRBJ2-1, with 13 bases that match TRBD2. With V trimmed by 0 bases and J by 8 bases, 11 bases remained unmatched. Germline assignment: CDR1 SGHRS and CDR2 YFSETQ. The CDR3 covers 18 residues. DNA of the CDR3: TGCGCCAGCAGCTTGGCCCGGACTAGCGGGAGTGGGGGGGATGAGCAGTTCTTC. Translation: CASSLARTSGSGGDEQFF.

The V call is TRBV28, the J call TRBJ2-7; D might be TRBD1 (5 bases). Trimming stripped 4 bases from V and 3 bases from J, with 16 bases between. Germline loops: CDR1 MDHEN, CDR2 SYDVKM. The CDR3 sequence is 15 residues long. CDR3 sequence reads: CASSSLTETLYEQYF. In nucleotides, the CDR3 is TGTGCCAGCAGTTCCCTGACAGAAACCCTCTACGAGCAGTACTTC.

This chain links TRBV9 with TRBJ1-1; the D gene is possibly TRBD1 (6 bases). The CDR3 contains 13 residues. The germline V and J ends were trimmed by 2 bases and 4 bases, with 9 bases remaining between them. Per the germline V gene, CDR1 is SGDLS and CDR2 is YYNGEE. The CDR3 is CASSVGRGTEAFF. The CDR3 DNA is TGTGCCAGCAGCGTGGGCAGGGGCACTGAAGCTTTCTTT.

J is TRBJ2-7 and V is TRBV13; 8 positions match TRBD2. The length of the CDR3 is 17 residues. Germline CDR1 and CDR2: PRHDT and FYEKMQ (reference sequence). V lost 4 bases, J lost 1 base, and 12 bases stayed unmatched. CDR3 region: CASSSHPTAGGSYEQYF. The CDR3, as DNA: TGTGCCAGCAGCTCGCACCCGACGGCGGGAGGTTCCTACGAGCAGTACTTC.

The genes are TRBV29-1 and TRBJ1-2; D possibly corresponds to TRBD1 (5 bases). V lost 4 bases, J lost 2 bases, and 8 bases lay in between. Per the germline V gene, CDR1 is SQVTM and CDR2 is ANQGSEA. The length of the CDR3 is 12 residues. The CDR3 DNA follows: TGCAGCGTTGGCAAGGGGAACTATGGCTACACCTTC. Translation gives CSVGKGNYGYTF.

The DNA of the CDR3 is TGTGCCAGCAGCTTAAACGCAGGGATATGGGAGGCTCGCGAGCAGTACTTC. It yields the protein CASSLNAGIWEAREQYF. The chain recombines TRBV7-2 with TRBJ2-7; possible D gene TRBD2, 6 bases. Germline V lookup: CDR1 SGHTA, CDR2 FQGNSA. Trimming took off 2 bases at V and 6 bases at J, with 23 bases between the two ends. There are 17 residues in the CDR3.

This chain links TRBV7-9 with TRBJ1-1; D is undetermined. Germline assignment: CDR1 SEHNR and CDR2 FQNEAQ (reference sequence). Between the trimmed V and J ends, which lost 3 bases and 7 bases, there was a span of 9 bases. The CDR3 extends over 12 amino acids. Here the CDR3 DNA reads TGTGCCAGCAGCTTGGGCCCCTATGAAGCTTTCTTT. It encodes CASSLGPYEAFF.

This clone was found many times. The chain recombines TRBV3-1 (or the pseudogene TRBV3-2) with TRBJ1-1; TRBD1 is a possible D gene (6 bases). This CDR3 contains 13 residues. Trimming stripped 4 bases from V and 4 bases from J, with 10 bases between. Germline CDR1 LGHDT, CDR2 YNNKEL (reference sequence). CDR3 in DNA: TGTGCCAGCAGCCCACAGGGACCCACTGAAGCTTTCTTT. Translated, it gives CASSPQGPTEAFF.

The J gene is TRBJ2-3, the V gene TRBV30, with 9 bases that match TRBD1. V shed 3 bases and J 5 bases; nucleotides not matched to a gene: 15. The germline V gene encodes CDR1 GTSNPN and CDR2 SVGIG (reference sequence). This CDR3 is 17 amino acids long. The CDR3, as DNA: TGTGCCTGGAGGTCTGGGCGGGGGACAGGGTTGGAAGATACGCAGTATTTT. Its protein is CAWRSGRGTGLEDTQYF.

J is TRBJ2-3 and V is TRBV6-5, with no clear D. Germline V gene data show CDR1 as MNHEY and CDR2 as SVGAGI. V lost 2 bases to trimming and J lost 1 base, with 7 bases between them. This CDR3 region has 14 residues. The CDR3 coding sequence is TGTGCCAGCAGTTACAGAGTCGGCACAGATACGCAGTATTTT. It encodes CASSYRVGTDTQYF.

The sample holds one count of this clone. This sequence joins TRBV3-1 (or the pseudogene TRBV3-2) and TRBJ2-5, with 8 positions matching TRBD2. Germline CDR1 is LGHDT and CDR2 is YNNKEL (reference sequence). This CDR3 contains 16 residues. The V segment lost 1 base and the J segment 1 base; nucleotides outside the gene matches: 5. In nucleotides, the CDR3 is TGTGCCAGCAGCCAAGGCATAGCGGGGCCCCAAGAGACCCAGTACTTC. Encoded protein: CASSQGIAGPQETQYF.

The chain joins TRBV5-4 to TRBJ2-5; D perhaps matches TRBD2 (6 bases). CDR1 is SGHNT and CDR2 is YYREEE in the germline V gene (reference sequence). Trimming cost V 5 bases and J 5 bases, with 13 bases left between them. The CDR3 has 13 amino acids. The CDR3 is CASRLSGRETQYF. The CDR3 bases are TGTGCCAGCAGACTGTCAGGGAGGGAGACCCAGTACTTC.

This chain links TRBV29-1 with TRBJ1-2, with 8 bases aligning to TRBD1. From germline, CDR1 is SQVTM and CDR2 ANQGSEA. The CDR3 loop spans 14 amino acids. V trimming: 7 bases; J trimming: 4 bases; junction bases outside the gene matches: 11. CDR3 sequence: CSGGAGQGAYGYTF. CDR3 coding DNA: TGCAGCGGCGGGGCAGGACAGGGAGCCTATGGCTACACCTTC.

The chain carries TRBV30 and TRBJ2-7; perhaps TRBD1 as D (6 bases). This CDR3 has 12 residues. V dropped 5 bases and J dropped 3 bases, with 11 bases sitting between them. Per germline, CDR1 GTSNPN and CDR2 SVGIG (reference sequence). The CDR3 DNA follows: TGTGCCTGGGAGGACAGCAACTACGAGCAGTACTTC. The encoded protein is CAWEDSNYEQYF.